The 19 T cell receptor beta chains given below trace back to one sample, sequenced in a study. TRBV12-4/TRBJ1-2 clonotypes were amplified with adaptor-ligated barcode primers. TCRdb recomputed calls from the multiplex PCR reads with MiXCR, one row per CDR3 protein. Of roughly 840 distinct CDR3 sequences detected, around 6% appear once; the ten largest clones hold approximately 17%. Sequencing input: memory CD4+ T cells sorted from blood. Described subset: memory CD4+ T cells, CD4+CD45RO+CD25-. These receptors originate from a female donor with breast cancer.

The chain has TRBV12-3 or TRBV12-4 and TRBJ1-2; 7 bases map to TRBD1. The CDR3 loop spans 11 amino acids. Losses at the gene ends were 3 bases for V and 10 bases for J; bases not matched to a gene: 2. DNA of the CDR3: TGTGCCAGCAGTTTGGGACAGACCTACACCTTC. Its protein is CASSLGQTYTF.

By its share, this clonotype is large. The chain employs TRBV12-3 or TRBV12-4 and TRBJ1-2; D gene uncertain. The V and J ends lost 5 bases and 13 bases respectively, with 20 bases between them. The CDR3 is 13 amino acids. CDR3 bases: TGTGCCAGCAGTCCCCGGGAACGGTTTTGGTGCACCTTC. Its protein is CASSPRERFWCTF.

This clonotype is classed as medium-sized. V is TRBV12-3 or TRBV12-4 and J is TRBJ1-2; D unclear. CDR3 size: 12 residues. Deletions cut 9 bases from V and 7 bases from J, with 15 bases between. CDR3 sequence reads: CASQPLTSGYTF. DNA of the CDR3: TGTGCCAGTCAACCCTTAACGTCTGGCTACACCTTC.

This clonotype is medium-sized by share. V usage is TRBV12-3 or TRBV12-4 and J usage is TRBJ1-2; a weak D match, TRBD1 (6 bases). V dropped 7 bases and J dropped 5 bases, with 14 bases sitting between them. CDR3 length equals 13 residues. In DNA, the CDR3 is TGTGCCAGCATTCCCGGAACAGGGTATGGCTACACCTTC. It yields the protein CASIPGTGYGYTF.

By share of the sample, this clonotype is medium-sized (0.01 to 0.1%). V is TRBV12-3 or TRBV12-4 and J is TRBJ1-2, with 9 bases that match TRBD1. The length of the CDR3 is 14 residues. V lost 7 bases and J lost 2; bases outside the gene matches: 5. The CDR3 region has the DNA TGTGCCAGCACCGGGACAGGGTCGAACTATGGCTACACCTTC. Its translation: CASTGTGSNYGYTF.

The CDR3 DNA sequence: TGTGCCAGCAGCCAGGGACAGAGCTATGGCTACACCTTC. This gives the protein CASSQGQSYGYTF. This chain joins TRBV12-3 or TRBV12-4 and TRBJ1-2, with TRBD1 identical over 7 bases. Trimming removed 6 bases from V and 4 bases from J; junction bases left unmatched: 5. The CDR3 totals 13 residues.

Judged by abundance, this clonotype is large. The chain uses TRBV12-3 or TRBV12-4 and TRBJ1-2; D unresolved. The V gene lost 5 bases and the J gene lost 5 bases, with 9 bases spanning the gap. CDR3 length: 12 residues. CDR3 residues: CASSGRSYGYTF. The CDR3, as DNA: TGTGCCAGCAGTGGCAGGAGTTATGGCTACACCTTC.

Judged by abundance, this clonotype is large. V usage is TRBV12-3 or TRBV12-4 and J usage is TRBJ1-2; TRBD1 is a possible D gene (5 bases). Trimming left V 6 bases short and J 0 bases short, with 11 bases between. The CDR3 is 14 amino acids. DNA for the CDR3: TGTGCCAGCAGCCGAGACAGTGCTAACTATGGCTACACCTTC. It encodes CASSRDSANYGYTF.

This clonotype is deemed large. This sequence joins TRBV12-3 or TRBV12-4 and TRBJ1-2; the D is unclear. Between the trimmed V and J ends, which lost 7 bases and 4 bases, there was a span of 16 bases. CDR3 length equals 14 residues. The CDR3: CASKGRARSYGYTF. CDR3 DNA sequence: TGTGCCAGCAAGGGAAGGGCACGGTCCTATGGCTACACCTTC.

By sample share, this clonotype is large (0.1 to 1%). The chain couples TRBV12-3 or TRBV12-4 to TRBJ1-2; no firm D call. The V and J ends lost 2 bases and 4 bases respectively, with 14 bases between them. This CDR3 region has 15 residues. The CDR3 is CASSLRSRIGYGYTF. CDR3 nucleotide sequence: TGTGCCAGCAGTTTAAGGTCGCGCATCGGCTATGGCTACACCTTC.

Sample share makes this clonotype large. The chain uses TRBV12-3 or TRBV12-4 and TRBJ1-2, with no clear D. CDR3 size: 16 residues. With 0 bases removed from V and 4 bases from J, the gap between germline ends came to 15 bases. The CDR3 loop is CASSLALGPSSYGYTF. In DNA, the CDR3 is TGTGCCAGCAGTTTAGCGCTAGGGCCGTCCTCCTATGGCTACACCTTC.

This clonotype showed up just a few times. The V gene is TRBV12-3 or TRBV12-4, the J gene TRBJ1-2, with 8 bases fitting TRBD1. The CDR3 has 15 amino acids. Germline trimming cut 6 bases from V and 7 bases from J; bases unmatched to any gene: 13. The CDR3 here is CASSFPRTGKTGYTF. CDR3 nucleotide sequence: TGTGCCAGCAGCTTCCCTCGGACAGGGAAGACTGGCTACACCTTC.

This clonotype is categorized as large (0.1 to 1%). This chain's CDR3 is CASRTRTGDGYTF. CDR3 DNA: TGTGCCAGCAGGACCCGGACAGGCGACGGCTACACCTTC. The V call is TRBV12-3 or TRBV12-4, the J call TRBJ1-2; 7 bases line up with TRBD1. V was clipped by 6 bases and J by 8 bases; unmatched bases: 9. This CDR3 contains 13 residues.

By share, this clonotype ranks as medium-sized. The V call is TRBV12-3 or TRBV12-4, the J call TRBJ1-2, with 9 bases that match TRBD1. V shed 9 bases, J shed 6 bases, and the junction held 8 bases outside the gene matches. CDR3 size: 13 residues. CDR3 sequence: CASGQGRVDGYTF. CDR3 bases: TGTGCCAGTGGACAGGGGCGCGTTGATGGCTACACCTTC.

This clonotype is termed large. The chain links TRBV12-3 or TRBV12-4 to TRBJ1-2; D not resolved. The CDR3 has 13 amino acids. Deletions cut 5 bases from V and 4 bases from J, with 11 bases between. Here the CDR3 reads CASSGRRFYGYTF. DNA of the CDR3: TGTGCCAGCAGTGGAAGAAGGTTCTATGGCTACACCTTC.

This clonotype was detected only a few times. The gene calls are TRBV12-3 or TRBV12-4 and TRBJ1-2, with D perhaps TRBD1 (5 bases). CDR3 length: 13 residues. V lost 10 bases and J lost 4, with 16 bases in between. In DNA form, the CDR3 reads TGTGCCACCCGGAAGGAGGGGACCTATGGCTACACCTTC. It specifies CATRKEGTYGYTF.

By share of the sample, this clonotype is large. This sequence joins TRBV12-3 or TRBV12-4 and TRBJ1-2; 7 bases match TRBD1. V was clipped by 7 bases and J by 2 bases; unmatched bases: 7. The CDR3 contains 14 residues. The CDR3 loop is CASTLTQGNYGYTF. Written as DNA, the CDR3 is TGTGCCAGCACCCTAACACAGGGGAACTATGGCTACACCTTC.

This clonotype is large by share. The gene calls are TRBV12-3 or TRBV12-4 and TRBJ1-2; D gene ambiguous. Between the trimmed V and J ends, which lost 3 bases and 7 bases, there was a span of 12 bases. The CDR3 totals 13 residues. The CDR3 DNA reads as TGTGCCAGCAGTTTGGACCCTCGGGGTGGCTACACCTTC. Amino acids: CASSLDPRGGYTF.

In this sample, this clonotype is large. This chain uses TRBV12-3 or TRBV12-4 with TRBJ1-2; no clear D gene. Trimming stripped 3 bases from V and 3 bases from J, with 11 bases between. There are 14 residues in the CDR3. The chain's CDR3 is CASSFGRRDYGYTF. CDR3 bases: TGTGCCAGCAGTTTCGGAAGGAGGGACTATGGCTACACCTTC.